These T cell receptor beta chains were read from a single sample in a study of blood T cell repertoires in COVID-19. Here immunoSEQ multiplex PCR was the method, and the copy in TCRdb shows in-frame clones only, minus some. The sample contains about 160,000 clones, approximately 86% of which appear only once. The material sequenced was peripheral blood. The origin of the receptors is a woman aged 55-69 years with active or convalescent COVID-19. Both conserved end residues are part of each CDR3. Fields, in order: clone size, D gene, V gene, J gene, CDR3 DNA, CDR3 protein. The D gene is left open where the match is weak. Part of the rows lack a size; the others show once, few, many or a class for expanded clones.

>-|-|TRBV18|TRBJ2-3
TGTGCCAGCTCACCCCGCGACTTAACAGATACGCAGTATTTT
CASSPRDLTDTQYF
>-|-|TRBV3-1/TRBV3-2|TRBJ2-5
TGTGCCAGCAGTCGACTTACGTACCAAGAGACCCAGTACTTC
CASSRLTYQETQYF
>-|-|TRBV18|TRBJ2-6
TGTGCCAGCTCACCAGAATGGCAATCTGGGGCCAACGTCCTGACTTTC
CASSPEWQSGANVLTF
>-|-|TRBV7-2|TRBJ2-7
TGTGCCAGCAGCTCACAGGCTTATAGCTCCTACGAGCAGTACTTC
CASSSQAYSSYEQYF
>-|TRBD2|TRBV18|TRBJ2-1
TGTGCCAGCTCACCGGTGGATGGCGGGGGTGCGACCGAGCAGTTCTTC
CASSPVDGGGATEQFF
>-|-|TRBV18|TRBJ1-1
TGTGCCAGCTCACCACCGAGCTATCCCGTGAACACTGAAGCTTTCTTT
CASSPPSYPVNTEAFF
>-|-|TRBV6-5|TRBJ1-1
TGTGCCAGCAGTCACCTAGCTAGGGGGTCTACTGAAGCTTTCTTT
CASSHLARGSTEAFF
>-|-|TRBV10-3|TRBJ1-2
TGTGCCATCAGACACCCGGACATTGGCTACACCTTC
CAIRHPDIGYTF
>-|-|TRBV27|TRBJ1-1
TGTGCCAGCAGGGGGGCGGGGGACACTGAAGCTTTCTTT
CASRGAGDTEAFF
>-|-|TRBV7-9|TRBJ1-1
TGTGCCAGCAGCCAACATGGAGGAGGGAACACTGAAGCTTTCTTT
CASSQHGGGNTEAFF
>once|-|TRBV5-1|TRBJ2-3
TGCGCCAGCAGCTTGGGCCAGGAGGCAGATACGCAGTATTTT
CASSLGQEADTQYF
>-|-|TRBV24-1|TRBJ2-1
TGTGCCACCAGTGATTCAGTGTGGGGAGTTGAGCAGTTCTTC
CATSDSVWGVEQFF
>-|-|TRBV9|TRBJ1-5
TGTGCCCGCAGCGTAGGGGGGGGTGAGGGTCAGCCCCAGCATTTT
CARSVGGGEGQPQHF
>-|TRBD1|TRBV25-1|TRBJ1-4
TGTGCCAGCAGTTTTGGGACAGATGAAAAACTGTTTTTT
CASSFGTDEKLFF
>few|TRBD1|TRBV5-8|TRBJ1-1
TGTGCCAGTAAGGACAGGGGGCCTGGGACTGAAGCTTTCTTT
CASKDRGPGTEAFF
>-|-|TRBV6-5|TRBJ1-1
TGTGCCAGCACACCGACCCAGGGCCTCAACACTGAAGCTTTCTTT
CASTPTQGLNTEAFF
>-|-|TRBV4-3|TRBJ1-1
TGCGCCAGCAGGGGGGCCTTCACTGAAGCTTTCTTT
CASRGAFTEAFF
>-|-|TRBV9|TRBJ1-4
TGTGCCAGCAGCGTTAGACACGGAAACGAAAAACTGTTTTTT
CASSVRHGNEKLFF
>-|-|TRBV7-9|TRBJ1-5
TGTGCCAGCAGCTCTGACAATTATCAGCCCCAGCATTTT
CASSSDNYQPQHF
>-|TRBD2|TRBV2|TRBJ2-3
TGTGCCACCTCAACTAGCGGGGGGCACGATACGCAGTATTTT
CATSTSGGHDTQYF
>-|-|TRBV27|TRBJ1-6
TGTGCCAGCAGTCCGGGACTGGTCGATCCCCTCCACTTT
CASSPGLVDPLHF
>-|-|TRBV12-5|TRBJ1-1
TGTGCTAGTGGTTTGGCTGGGGGGGGTATTCACACTGAAGCTTTCTTT
CASGLAGGGIHTEAFF
>-|-|TRBV19|TRBJ1-4
TGTGCCAGTAGTATTAATCCGGGAACTAATGAAAAACTGTTTTTT
CASSINPGTNEKLFF
>-|TRBD1|TRBV24-1|TRBJ1-5
TGTGCCACCAGCCACAGGGGGCTGGGTCAGCCCCAGCATTTT
CATSHRGLGQPQHF
>-|-|TRBV5-6|TRBJ1-6
TGTGCCAGCAGCTTTACGGCGGGGCCCCTCCACTTT
CASSFTAGPLHF
>-|TRBD1|TRBV27|TRBJ2-2
TGTGCCAGCGGGTGGGACAGAGAGATTTTCCCACCCGGGGAGCTGTTTTTT
CASGWDREIFPPGELFF
>-|TRBD1|TRBV7-2|TRBJ1-2
TGTGCCAGCAGCTTAGCGACAGGGGGCGCGGGATATGGCTACACCTTC
CASSLATGGAGYGYTF
>-|TRBD1|TRBV19|TRBJ1-5
TGTGCCAGTACCCGACAGGGGGGCCCCAATCAGCCCCAGCATTTT
CASTRQGGPNQPQHF
>-|-|TRBV6-5|TRBJ1-2
TGTGCCAGCAGGGCAGGGCCTGACTATGGCTACACCTTC
CASRAGPDYGYTF
>-|TRBD1|TRBV6-2/TRBV6-3|TRBJ1-5
TGTGCCAGCAGTTATGGACAGGGCTGGCATCAGCCCCAGCATTTT
CASSYGQGWHQPQHF
>-|-|TRBV5-5|TRBJ1-1
TGTGCCAGCAGCTTTGCTGGGGGAGGCACTGAAGCTTTCTTT
CASSFAGGGTEAFF
>-|-|TRBV6-6|TRBJ1-1
TGTGCCAGCCGTAGTCAGCGGAACACTGAAGCTTTCTTT
CASRSQRNTEAFF
>-|TRBD1|TRBV18|TRBJ2-5
TGTGCCAGCTCACCGGGACAGAAACAAGAGACCCAGTACTTC
CASSPGQKQETQYF
>-|-|TRBV7-2|TRBJ1-2
TGTGCCAGCAGCTTAGGTGCGGGCGACCTATCGGGCTACACCTTC
CASSLGAGDLSGYTF
>-|TRBD1|TRBV7-9|TRBJ1-1
TGTGCCAGCAGCTTGGGGACAGCGAACACTGAAGCTTTCTTT
CASSLGTANTEAFF
>-|TRBD1|TRBV3-1/TRBV3-2|TRBJ1-5
TGTGCCAGCAGCCAACGAGGGGGCCGGCAGCCCCAGCATTTT
CASSQRGGRQPQHF
>-|-|TRBV9|TRBJ1-2
TGTGCCAGCAGCGTAGCGACCGGGGAAGGCTACACCTTC
CASSVATGEGYTF
>-|TRBD1|TRBV12-3/TRBV12-4|TRBJ2-7
TGTGCCAGCAAGGGGGACAGGCGCCACGAGCAGTACTTC
CASKGDRRHEQYF
>-|TRBD1|TRBV10-3|TRBJ2-7
TGTGCCATCAGTGATCAGGGGGCGTTCTCCGAGCAGTACTTC
CAISDQGAFSEQYF
>-|-|TRBV30|TRBJ1-2
TGTGCCTGGAGTGTACAGTATATGACCAGATCAAATGGCTACACCTTC
CAWSVQYMTRSNGYTF
>-|TRBD2|TRBV4-3|TRBJ2-6
TGCGCCAGCAGCCAACACCGCAGCGGGACTGGGGCCAACGTCCTGACTTTC
CASSQHRSGTGANVLTF
>-|-|TRBV16|TRBJ1-3
TGTGCCAGCAGCTCCAACTCTGGAAACACCATATATTTT
CASSSNSGNTIYF
>-|-|TRBV10-3|TRBJ1-1
TGTGCCATCAAAGGGGCGAACACTGAAGCTTTCTTT
CAIKGANTEAFF
>-|-|TRBV4-1|TRBJ1-4
TGCGCCAGCAGCCAAGTCAGGAATGAAAAACTGTTTTTT
CASSQVRNEKLFF
>-|TRBD1|TRBV9|TRBJ1-2
TGTGCCAGCAGCGTAGCTCCAGGGGGTGATGGCTACACCTTC
CASSVAPGGDGYTF
>few|-|TRBV12-3/TRBV12-4|TRBJ2-5
TGTGCCAGCAGTTCAGGGGAGGGGGGGAGTTTGGACTTC
CASSSGEGGSLDF
>-|TRBD2|TRBV19|TRBJ2-5
TGTGCCAGTAGCCTCGGGGGGGCGGAAGAGACCCAGTACTTC
CASSLGGAEETQYF
>-|-|TRBV19|TRBJ1-6
TGTGCCAGTAGTATCCCGGGGAATTCACCCCTCCACTTT
CASSIPGNSPLHF
>-|-|TRBV9|TRBJ2-6
TGTGCCAGCAGTGGGGGGTCCTTCTTAATTTCTGGGGCCAACGTCCTGACTTTC
CASSGGSFLISGANVLTF
>once|-|TRBV6-5|TRBJ2-5
TGTGCCAGCCGCTTAAGGGGCAGGGTAGGGGAGACCCAGTACTTC
CASRLRGRVGETQYF
>-|TRBD1|TRBV6-6|TRBJ1-4
TGTGCCAGCAGCCCCAGACAGGGCCTTAATGAAAAACTGTTTTTT
CASSPRQGLNEKLFF
>-|-|TRBV6-5|TRBJ1-2
TGTGCCAGCACGAGTGGGCAGGGCGACGGCTACACCTTC
CASTSGQGDGYTF
>many|-|TRBV7-2|TRBJ1-3
TGTGCCAGCAGCCTTGGGGCAGGGGCTGGAAACACCATATATTTT
CASSLGAGAGNTIYF